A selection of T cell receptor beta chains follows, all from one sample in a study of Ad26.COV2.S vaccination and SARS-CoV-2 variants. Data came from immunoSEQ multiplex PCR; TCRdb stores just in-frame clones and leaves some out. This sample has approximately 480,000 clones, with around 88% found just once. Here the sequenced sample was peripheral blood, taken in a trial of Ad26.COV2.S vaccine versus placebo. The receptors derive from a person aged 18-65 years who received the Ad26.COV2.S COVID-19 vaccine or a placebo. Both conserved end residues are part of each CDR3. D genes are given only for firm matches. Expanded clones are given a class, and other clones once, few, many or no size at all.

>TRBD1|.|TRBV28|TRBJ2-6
TGTGCCAGCAGTACGTGGGACAGGGCTTACTCTGGGGCCAACGTCCTGACTTTC
CASSTWDRAYSGANVLTF
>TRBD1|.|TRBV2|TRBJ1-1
TGTGCCAGCCTTCGACAGGGTACCACTGAAGCTTTCTTT
CASLRQGTTEAFF
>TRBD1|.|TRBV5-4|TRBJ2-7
TGTGCCAGCGGGGGACAGGGGGCAAGGGAGCAGTACTTC
CASGGQGAREQYF
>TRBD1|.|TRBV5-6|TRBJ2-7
TGTGCCAGCAGCACGACCACAGGGGGCAGACCCCCCTACGAGCAGTACTTC
CASSTTTGGRPPYEQYF
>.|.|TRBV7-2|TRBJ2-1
TGTGCCAGCAGGACGGGATCCCCCTACAATGAGCAGTTCTTC
CASRTGSPYNEQFF
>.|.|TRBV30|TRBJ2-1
TGTGCCTGGAGCCCGCGGCGGGACTCCTACAATGAGCAGTTCTTC
CAWSPRRDSYNEQFF
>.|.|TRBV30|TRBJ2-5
TGTGCCTGGGGGATCGGCGTCAAAGAGACCCAGTACTTC
CAWGIGVKETQYF
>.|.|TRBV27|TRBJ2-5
TGTGCCAGCAGCCGAAGGCACCAAGAGACCCAGTACTTC
CASSRRHQETQYF
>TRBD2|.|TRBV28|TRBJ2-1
TGTGCCAGCAGTTTTAGCGGGAGAGGCAATGAGCAGTTCTTC
CASSFSGRGNEQFF
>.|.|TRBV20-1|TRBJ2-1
TGCAGTGCTATCAGGGGCAATGAGCAGTTCTTC
CSAIRGNEQFF
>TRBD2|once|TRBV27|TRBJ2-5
TGTGCCAGCAGTTTAGGAGTAGCGGGAGGGCCCGTGGAGACCCAGTACTTC
CASSLGVAGGPVETQYF
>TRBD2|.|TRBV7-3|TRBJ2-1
TGTGCCAGCAGCTTGGGACTAGCGGGACTCAATGAGCAGTTCTTC
CASSLGLAGLNEQFF
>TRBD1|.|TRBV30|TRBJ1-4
TGTGCCTGGAGTGACTCCCCCCTGACAGGGACTAATGAAAAACTGTTTTTT
CAWSDSPLTGTNEKLFF
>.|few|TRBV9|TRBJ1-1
TGTGCCAGCAGCGTAGAGTGGACAGCGAACACTGAAGCTTTCTTT
CASSVEWTANTEAFF
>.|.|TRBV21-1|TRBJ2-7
TGTGCCAGCAGCAAAGGGATACACCCTCGACAATGGTACGAGCAGTACTTC
CASSKGIHPRQWYEQYF
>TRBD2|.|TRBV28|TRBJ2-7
TGTGCCAGCAGCCCGCCGGGTAGAGCGGGACACGAGCAGTACTTC
CASSPPGRAGHEQYF
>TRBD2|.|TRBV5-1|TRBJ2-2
TGCGCCAGCAGCTTGTGGGCGGGAGAGAACACCGGGGAGCTGTTTTTT
CASSLWAGENTGELFF
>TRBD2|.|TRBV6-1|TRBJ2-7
TGTGCCAGCAGCCCTAGCGGGGCCTTCGGGCAGTACTTC
CASSPSGAFGQYF
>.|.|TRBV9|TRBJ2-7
TGTGCCAGCAGCAACTTGTACGAGCAGTACTTC
CASSNLYEQYF
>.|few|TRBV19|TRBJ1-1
TGTGCCAGTAGTATAGTTTGGGACACTGAAGCTTTCTTT
CASSIVWDTEAFF
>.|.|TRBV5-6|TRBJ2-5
TGTGCCAGCAGCTTGGAGAGGGCAGGGTGGGACCGAGAGACCCAGTACTTC
CASSLERAGWDRETQYF
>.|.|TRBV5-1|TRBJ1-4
TGCGCCAGCAGCTTGTCGTGGTGGGGAGCCGGGGCCGGGGAGGAAAAACTGTTTTTT
CASSLSWWGAGAGEEKLFF
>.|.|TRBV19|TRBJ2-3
TGTGCCACCAAGTGGTCTAGCACAGATACGCAGTATTTT
CATKWSSTDTQYF
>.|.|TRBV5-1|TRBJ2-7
TGCGCCAGCAGCTTGGCGGTCGGAGTCCCGAGCTCCTACGAGCAGTACTTC
CASSLAVGVPSSYEQYF
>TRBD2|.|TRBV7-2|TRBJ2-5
TGTGCCAGCAGCCTGACTAGCGGAAAAGAGACCCAGTACTTC
CASSLTSGKETQYF
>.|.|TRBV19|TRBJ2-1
TGTGCCAGTAGTAGTTCCCCGAACTACAATGAGCAGTTCTTC
CASSSSPNYNEQFF
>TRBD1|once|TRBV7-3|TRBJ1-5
TGTGCCAGCAGCCCAAGGGGAGACAGGGCCATTAGCAATCAGCCCCAGCATTTT
CASSPRGDRAISNQPQHF
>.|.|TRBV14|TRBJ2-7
TGTGCCAGCAGCCAAGTTGGCGAGCAGTACTTC
CASSQVGEQYF
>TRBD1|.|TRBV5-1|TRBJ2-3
TGCGCCAGCAGCTTGGGACAGGGGCCGGAGGATACGCAGTATTTT
CASSLGQGPEDTQYF
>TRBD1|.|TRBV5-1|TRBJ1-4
TGCGCCAGCACCAGGACCGGGACAGGGGACGAGAAACTGTTTTTT
CASTRTGTGDEKLFF
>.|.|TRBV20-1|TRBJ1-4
TGCAGTGCTAGTCCCCCCTGGGCTGCTAATGAAAAACTGTTTTTT
CSASPPWAANEKLFF
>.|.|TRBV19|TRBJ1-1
TGTGCCAGTAGCACGACACCTCTGAACACTGAAGCTTTCTTT
CASSTTPLNTEAFF
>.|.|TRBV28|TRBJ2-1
TGTGCCAGCAGTTTCAGCTTACTTAGGCGGAATGAGCAGTTCTTC
CASSFSLLRRNEQFF
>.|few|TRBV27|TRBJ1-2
TGTGCCAGCACCTCCGGGGGCGGGGGCTACACCTTC
CASTSGGGGYTF
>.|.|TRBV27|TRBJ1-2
TGTGCCAGCAGAAGCCATGACCTCCCCCAATATGGCTACACCTTC
CASRSHDLPQYGYTF
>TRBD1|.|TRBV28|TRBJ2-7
TGTGCCAGCAGTACAGTCCGGGACAGGGTTTCCCACGAGCAGTACTTC
CASSTVRDRVSHEQYF
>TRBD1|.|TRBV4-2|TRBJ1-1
TGTGCCAGCAGCCAAGATTCCAGGGGGCATACTGAAGCTTTCTTT
CASSQDSRGHTEAFF
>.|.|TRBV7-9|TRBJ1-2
TGTGCCAGCAGCTTAGCAATAGGGGACGGGTTCTATGGCTACACCTTC
CASSLAIGDGFYGYTF
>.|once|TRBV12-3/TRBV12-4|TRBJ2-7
TGTGCCAGCAGCGGGAGATTATACGAGCAGTACTTC
CASSGRLYEQYF
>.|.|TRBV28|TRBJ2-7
TGTGCCAGCAGTCAGACTAGCTACGAGCAGTACTTC
CASSQTSYEQYF
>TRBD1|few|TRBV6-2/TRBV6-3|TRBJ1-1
TGTGCCAGCAGCCCGAAGACAGGGCGAGCTTTCTTT
CASSPKTGRAFF
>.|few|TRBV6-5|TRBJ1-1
TGTGCCAGCAGTTACTATGAAAACACTGAAGCTTTCTTT
CASSYYENTEAFF
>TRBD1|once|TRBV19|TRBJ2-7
TGTGCCAGTAAGGGGCCGGGGACAGGGAGCTCCTACGAGCAGTACTTC
CASKGPGTGSSYEQYF
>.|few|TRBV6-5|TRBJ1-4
TGTGCCAGCAGTTACTCACTGGGGGGTAATGAAAAACTGTTTTTT
CASSYSLGGNEKLFF
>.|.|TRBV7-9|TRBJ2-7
TGTGCCAGCAGCCCCATGGGCGAGCAGTACTTC
CASSPMGEQYF
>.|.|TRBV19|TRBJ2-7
TGTGCCAGTAGTCCCTCGCCCGGACTGTACGAGCAGTACTTC
CASSPSPGLYEQYF